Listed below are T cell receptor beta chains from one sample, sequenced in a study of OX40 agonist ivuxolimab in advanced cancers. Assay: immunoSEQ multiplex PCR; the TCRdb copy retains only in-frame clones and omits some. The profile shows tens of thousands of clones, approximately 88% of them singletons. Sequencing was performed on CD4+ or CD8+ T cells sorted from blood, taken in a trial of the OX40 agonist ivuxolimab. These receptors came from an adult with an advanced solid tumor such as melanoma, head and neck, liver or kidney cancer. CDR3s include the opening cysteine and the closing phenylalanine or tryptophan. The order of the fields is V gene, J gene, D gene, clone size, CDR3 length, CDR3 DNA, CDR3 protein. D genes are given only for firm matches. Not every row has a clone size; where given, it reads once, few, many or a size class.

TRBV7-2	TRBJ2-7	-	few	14	TGTGCCAGCAGATCGGGCAGGGGGGATTACGAGCAGTACTTC	CASRSGRGDYEQYF
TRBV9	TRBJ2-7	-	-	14	TGTGCCAGCAGCGCAGGACTGGGCGGAACCGAGCAGTACTTC	CASSAGLGGTEQYF
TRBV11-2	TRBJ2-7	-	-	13	TGTGCCAGCAGCCTCCAGGACAATTACGAGCAGTACTTC	CASSLQDNYEQYF
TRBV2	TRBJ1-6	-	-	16	TGTGCCAGCAGGTACCTTTTCGGGTCCTATAATTCACCCCTCCACTTT	CASRYLFGSYNSPLHF
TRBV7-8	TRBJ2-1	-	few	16	TGTGCCAGCAGCTTATACAGGTTTAGCTCCTACAATGAGCAGTTCTTC	CASSLYRFSSYNEQFF
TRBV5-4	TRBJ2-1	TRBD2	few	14	TGTGCCAGCAGCCCGGGGGGGAACGACAATGAGCAGTTCTTC	CASSPGGNDNEQFF
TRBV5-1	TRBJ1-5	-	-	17	TGCGCCAGCAGCTTTAATGGACAGAGGGGTGAACCTCAGCCCCAGCATTTT	CASSFNGQRGEPQPQHF
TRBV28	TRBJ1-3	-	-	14	TGTGCCAGCAGTTTAGGAGATTCTGGAAACACCATATATTTT	CASSLGDSGNTIYF
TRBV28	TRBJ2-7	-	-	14	TGTGCCAGCAGTTTCAGGCAGGGATTGTACGAGCAGTACTTC	CASSFRQGLYEQYF
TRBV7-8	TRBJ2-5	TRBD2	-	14	TGTGCCAGCAGCCACTCCGAGGGAGGGTCGGCCCAGTACTTC	CASSHSEGGSAQYF
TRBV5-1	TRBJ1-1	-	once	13	TGCGCCAGCACCACCCAGGGAAACACTGAAGCTTTCTTT	CASTTQGNTEAFF
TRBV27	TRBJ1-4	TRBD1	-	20	TGTGCCAGCAGTTTATCATCCACTCCCAGGGGGTGGGCAACTAATGAAAAACTGTTTTTT	CASSLSSTPRGWATNEKLFF
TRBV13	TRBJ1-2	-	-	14	TGTGCCAGCAGCCGTAGCGGGGGATTCTATGGCTACACCTTC	CASSRSGGFYGYTF
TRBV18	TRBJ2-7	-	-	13	TGTGCCAGCTCGGTTGGGGGTGGATACGAGCAGTACTTC	CASSVGGGYEQYF
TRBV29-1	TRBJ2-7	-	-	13	TGCAGCGTCCTCCTGGACCGTCGCTACGAGCAGTACTTC	CSVLLDRRYEQYF
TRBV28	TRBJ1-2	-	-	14	TGTGCCAGCAGTTATGGGGGCGGGACCTATGGCTACACCTTC	CASSYGGGTYGYTF
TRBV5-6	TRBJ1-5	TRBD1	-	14	TGTGCCAGCAGCTCTACAGGGGAGAAACAGCCCCAGCATTTT	CASSSTGEKQPQHF
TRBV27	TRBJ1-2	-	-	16	TGTGCCAGCAGTTTATCGTTAAACGGATTGAACTATGGCTACACCTTC	CASSLSLNGLNYGYTF
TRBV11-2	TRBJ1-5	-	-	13	TGTGCCAGCAGCTTGGAAGTGGGTCAGCCCCAGCATTTT	CASSLEVGQPQHF
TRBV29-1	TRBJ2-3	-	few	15	TGCAGCGTAGTCACAGGGCGGGGTGGTGCAGATACGCAGTATTTT	CSVVTGRGGADTQYF
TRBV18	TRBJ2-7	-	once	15	TGTGCCAGCTCACCATACGGGGGGCTATTAAACGAGCAGTACTTC	CASSPYGGLLNEQYF
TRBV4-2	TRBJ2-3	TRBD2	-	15	TGTGCCAGCAGTCTCGACGGGGGGAGCACAGATACGCAGTATTTT	CASSLDGGSTDTQYF
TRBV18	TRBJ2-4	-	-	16	TGTGCCAGCTCCCCCCCGCGACTCCTAGCCAAAAACATTCAGTACTTC	CASSPPRLLAKNIQYF
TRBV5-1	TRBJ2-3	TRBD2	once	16	TGCGCCAGCAGCTTCAGGACTAGCGGGAGCACAGATACGCAGTATTTT	CASSFRTSGSTDTQYF
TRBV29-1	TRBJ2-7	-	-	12	TGCAGTCATCCGCGGAGCTCCTACGAGCAGTACTTC	CSHPRSSYEQYF
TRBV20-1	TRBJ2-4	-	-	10	TGCAGTGCTGGAGAAAACATTCAGTACTTC	CSAGENIQYF
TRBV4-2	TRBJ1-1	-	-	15	TGTGCCAGCAGCCAAGAAGTGGGGTTGGACACTGAAGCTTTCTTT	CASSQEVGLDTEAFF
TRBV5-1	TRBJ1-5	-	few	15	TGTGCCAGCAGCTTACAACCTTATAGCAATCAGCCCCAGCATTTT	CASSLQPYSNQPQHF
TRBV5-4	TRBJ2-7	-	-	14	TGTGCCAGCAGCAAGGGGACACGGGAGTACGAGCAGTACTTC	CASSKGTREYEQYF
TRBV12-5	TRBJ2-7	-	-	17	TGTGCTAGTGGTTTGGTATGGTGTTTCGCCAGCACCTACGAGCAGTACTTC	CASGLVWCFASTYEQYF
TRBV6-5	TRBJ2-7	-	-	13	TGTGCCAGCAGTTACAACGAACGAACCGAGCAGTACTTC	CASSYNERTEQYF
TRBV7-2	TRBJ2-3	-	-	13	TGTGCCAGCAGCTTAGTAAGCGCAGATACGCAGTATTTT	CASSLVSADTQYF
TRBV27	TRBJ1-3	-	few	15	TGTGCCAGCAGTCCCCTCGGGGGTATTGGAAACACCATATATTTT	CASSPLGGIGNTIYF
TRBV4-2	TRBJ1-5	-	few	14	TGTGCCAGCAGCCAAGATGACGGAAATCAGCCCCAGCATTTT	CASSQDDGNQPQHF
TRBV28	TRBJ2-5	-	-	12	TGTGCCAGCAGTTACAGGGGGGGGACCCAGTACTTC	CASSYRGGTQYF
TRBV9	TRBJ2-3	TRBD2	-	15	TGTGCCAGCAGCGTATATTCGGGAGGGGGAGATACGCAGTATTTT	CASSVYSGGGDTQYF
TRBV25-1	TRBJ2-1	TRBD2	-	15	TGTGCCAGCAGTGTTAGCGGGAGGGTCTACAATGAGCAGTTCTTC	CASSVSGRVYNEQFF
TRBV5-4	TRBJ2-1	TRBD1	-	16	TGTGCCAGCAGCTTGGTTGTTGGGACAGGGAACAATGAGCAGTTCTTC	CASSLVVGTGNNEQFF
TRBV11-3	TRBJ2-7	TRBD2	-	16	TGTGCCAGCAGCTTAGGAGGACTAGGATACTCCTACGAGCAGTACTTC	CASSLGGLGYSYEQYF
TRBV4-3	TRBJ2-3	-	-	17	TGCGCCAGCAGACAAGATAGGAGAGGACTTAGCACAGATACGCAGTATTTT	CASRQDRRGLSTDTQYF
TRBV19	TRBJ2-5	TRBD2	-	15	TGTGCCAGTAGCAAAACTAGCGGAAAGTCGGAGACCCAGTACTTC	CASSKTSGKSETQYF
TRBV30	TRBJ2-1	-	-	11	TGTAAAGTGGACTCCTACAATGAGCAGTTCTTC	CKVDSYNEQFF
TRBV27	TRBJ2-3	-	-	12	TGTGCCAGCAGTCTACAGGGTCGTACGCAGTATTTT	CASSLQGRTQYF
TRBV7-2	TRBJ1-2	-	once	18	TGTGCCAGCAGCTTAGGGGGGCGGAGCTCCTCCTCTAACTATGGCTACACCTTC	CASSLGGRSSSSNYGYTF
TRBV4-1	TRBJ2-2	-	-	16	TGCGCCAGCAGCCAAGTTCTAAGATCGAACACCGGGGAGCTGTTTTTT	CASSQVLRSNTGELFF